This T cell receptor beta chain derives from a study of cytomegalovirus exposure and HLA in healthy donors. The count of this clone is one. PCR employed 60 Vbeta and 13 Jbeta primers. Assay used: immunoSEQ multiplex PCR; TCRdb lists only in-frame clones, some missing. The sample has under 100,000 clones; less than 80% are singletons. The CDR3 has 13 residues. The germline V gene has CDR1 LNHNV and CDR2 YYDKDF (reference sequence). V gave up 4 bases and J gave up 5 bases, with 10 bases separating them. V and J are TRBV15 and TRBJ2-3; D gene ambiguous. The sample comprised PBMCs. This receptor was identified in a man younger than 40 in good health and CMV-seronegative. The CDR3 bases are TGTGCCACCAGCACTAGGAGAGGAGATACGCAGTATTTT. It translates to CATSTRRGDTQYF.